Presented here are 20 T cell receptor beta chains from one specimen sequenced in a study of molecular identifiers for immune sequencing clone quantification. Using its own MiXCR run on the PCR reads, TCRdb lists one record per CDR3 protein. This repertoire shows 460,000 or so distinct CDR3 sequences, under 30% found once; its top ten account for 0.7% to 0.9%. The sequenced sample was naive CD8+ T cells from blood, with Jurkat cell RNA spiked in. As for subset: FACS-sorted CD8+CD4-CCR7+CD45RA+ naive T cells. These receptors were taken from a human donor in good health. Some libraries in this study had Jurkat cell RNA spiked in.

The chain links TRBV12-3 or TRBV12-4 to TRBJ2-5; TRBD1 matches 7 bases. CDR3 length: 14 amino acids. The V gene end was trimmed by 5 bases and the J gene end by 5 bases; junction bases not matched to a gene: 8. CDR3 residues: CASSPTGNWETQYF. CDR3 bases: TGTGCCAGCAGTCCGACAGGGAATTGGGAGACCCAGTACTTC.

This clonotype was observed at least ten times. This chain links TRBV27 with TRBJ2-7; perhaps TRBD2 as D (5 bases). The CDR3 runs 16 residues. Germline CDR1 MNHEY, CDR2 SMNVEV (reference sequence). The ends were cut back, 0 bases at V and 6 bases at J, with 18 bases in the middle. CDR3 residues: CASSLSAPPGRSEQYF. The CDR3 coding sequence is TGTGCCAGCAGTTTATCTGCCCCCCCGGGGAGAAGCGAGCAGTACTTC.

The DNA for the CDR3 is TGTGCCAGCAGTTTAAAGGGGGCGCTTTTCGAGCAGTACTTC. Its translation: CASSLKGALFEQYF. The chain is built from TRBV27 and TRBJ2-7; 7 positions match TRBD1. CDR3 length: 14 amino acids. CDR1 and CDR2 (germline): MNHEY, SMNVEV (reference sequence). With 2 bases clipped from V and 6 bases from J, the junction kept 7 bases outside the gene matches.

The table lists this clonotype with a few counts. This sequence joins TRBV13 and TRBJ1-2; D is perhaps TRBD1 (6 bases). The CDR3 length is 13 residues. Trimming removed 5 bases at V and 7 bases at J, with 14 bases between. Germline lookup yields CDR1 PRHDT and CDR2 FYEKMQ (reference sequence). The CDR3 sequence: CASSPPGALGYTF. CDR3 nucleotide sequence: TGTGCCAGCAGCCCCCCGGGGGCGCTTGGCTACACCTTC.

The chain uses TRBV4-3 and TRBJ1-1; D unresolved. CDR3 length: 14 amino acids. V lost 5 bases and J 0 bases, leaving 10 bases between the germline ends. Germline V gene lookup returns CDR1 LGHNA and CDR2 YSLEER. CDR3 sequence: CASSSSRMNTEAFF. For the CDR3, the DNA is TGCGCCAGCAGCTCGTCCCGGATGAACACTGAAGCTTTCTTT.

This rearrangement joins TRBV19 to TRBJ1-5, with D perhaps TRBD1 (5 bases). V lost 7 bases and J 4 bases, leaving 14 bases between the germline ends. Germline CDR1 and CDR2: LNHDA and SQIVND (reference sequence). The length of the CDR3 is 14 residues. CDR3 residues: CASNRWGINQPQHF. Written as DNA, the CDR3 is TGTGCCAGTAACCGGTGGGGGATTAATCAGCCCCAGCATTTT.

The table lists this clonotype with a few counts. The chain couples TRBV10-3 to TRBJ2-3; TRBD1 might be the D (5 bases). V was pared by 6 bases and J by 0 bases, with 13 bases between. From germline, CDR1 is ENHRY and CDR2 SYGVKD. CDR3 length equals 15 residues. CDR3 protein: CAISLTETSTDTQYF. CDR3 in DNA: TGTGCCATCAGCTTGACAGAGACTAGCACAGATACGCAGTATTTT.

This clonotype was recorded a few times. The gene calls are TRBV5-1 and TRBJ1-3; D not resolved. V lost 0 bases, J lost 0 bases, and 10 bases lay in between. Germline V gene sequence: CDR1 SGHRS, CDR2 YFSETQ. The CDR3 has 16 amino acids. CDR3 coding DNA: TGCGCCAGCAGCTTGGGAGTCCTTGGCTCTGGAAACACCATATATTTT. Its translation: CASSLGVLGSGNTIYF.

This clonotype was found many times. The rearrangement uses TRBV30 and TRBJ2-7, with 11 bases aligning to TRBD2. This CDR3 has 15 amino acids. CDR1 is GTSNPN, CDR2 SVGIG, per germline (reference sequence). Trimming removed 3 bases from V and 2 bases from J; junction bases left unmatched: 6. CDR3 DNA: TGTGCCTGGAGCCACATAGCGGGAGGGACCTACGAGCAGTACTTC. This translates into CAWSHIAGGTYEQYF.

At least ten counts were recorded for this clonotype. The CDR3: CSVGGTSANEKLFF. The CDR3 nucleotides read TGCAGCGTTGGAGGGACAAGTGCTAATGAAAAACTGTTTTTT. This chain uses TRBV29-1 with TRBJ1-4; D might be TRBD1 (6 bases). CDR1 is SQVTM and CDR2 is ANQGSEA in the germline V gene. CDR3 size: 14 residues. Trimming took 4 bases from V and 3 from J, leaving 12 bases between them.

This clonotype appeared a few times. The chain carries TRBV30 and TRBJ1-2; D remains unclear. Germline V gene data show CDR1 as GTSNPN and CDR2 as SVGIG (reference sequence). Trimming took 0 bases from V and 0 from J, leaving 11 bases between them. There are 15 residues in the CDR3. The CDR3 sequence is CAWSVLVSANYGYTF. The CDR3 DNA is TGTGCCTGGAGTGTATTGGTGTCAGCTAACTATGGCTACACCTTC.

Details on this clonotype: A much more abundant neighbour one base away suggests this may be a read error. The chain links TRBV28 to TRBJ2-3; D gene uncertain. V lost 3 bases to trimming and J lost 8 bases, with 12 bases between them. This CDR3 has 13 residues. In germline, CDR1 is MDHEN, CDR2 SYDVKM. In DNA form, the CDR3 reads TGTGCCAGCAGTTTTAGTGTGGCAGGTACGCAGTATTTT. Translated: CASSFSVAGTQYF.

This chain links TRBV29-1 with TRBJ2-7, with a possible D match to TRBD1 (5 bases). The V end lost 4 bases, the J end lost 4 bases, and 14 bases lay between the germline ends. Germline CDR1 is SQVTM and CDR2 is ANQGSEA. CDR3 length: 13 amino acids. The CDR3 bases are TGCAGCGTTGTATCGGCAGGGCGTTACGAGCAGTACTTC. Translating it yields CSVVSAGRYEQYF.

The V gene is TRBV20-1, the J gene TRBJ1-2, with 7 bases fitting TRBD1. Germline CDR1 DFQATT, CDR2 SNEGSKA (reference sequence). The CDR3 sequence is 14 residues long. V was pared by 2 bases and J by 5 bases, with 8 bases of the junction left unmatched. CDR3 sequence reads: CSARQDRAEYGYTF. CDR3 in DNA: TGCAGTGCTAGACAAGACAGGGCGGAGTATGGCTACACCTTC.

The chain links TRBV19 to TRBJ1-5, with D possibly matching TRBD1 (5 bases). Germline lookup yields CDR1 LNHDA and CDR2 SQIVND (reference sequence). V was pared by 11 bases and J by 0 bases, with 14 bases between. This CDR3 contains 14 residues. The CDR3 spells CACRDGFSNQPQHF. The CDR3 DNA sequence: TGTGCCTGCAGGGATGGTTTTAGCAATCAGCCCCAGCATTTT.

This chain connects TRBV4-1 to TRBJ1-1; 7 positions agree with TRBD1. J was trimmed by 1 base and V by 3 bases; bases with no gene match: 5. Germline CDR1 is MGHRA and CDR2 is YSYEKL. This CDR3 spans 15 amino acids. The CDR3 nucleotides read TGCGCCAGCAGCCACACGCGGACAGGGAACACTGAAGCTTTCTTT. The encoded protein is CASSHTRTGNTEAFF.

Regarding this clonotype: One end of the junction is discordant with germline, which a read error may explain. This CDR3 reads CASSFRTGSQEPQYF. DNA of the CDR3: TGTGCCAGCAGCTTCCGGACAGGGAGCCAAGAGCCCCAGTACTTC. The chain links TRBV7-9 to TRBJ2-5; 8 bases are shared with TRBD1. The CDR3 covers 15 residues. Germline V gene lookup returns CDR1 SEHNR and CDR2 FQNEAQ (reference sequence).

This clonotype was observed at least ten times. The CDR3 protein is CSVDGTSGSQPTDTQYF. The CDR3 nucleotides read TGCAGCGTTGATGGGACTAGCGGGAGTCAACCAACAGATACGCAGTATTTT. The chain recombines TRBV29-1 with TRBJ2-3, with 14 bases that match TRBD2. J gave up 3 bases and V 3 bases, and 8 bases lay outside the gene matches. Germline CDR1 SQVTM, CDR2 ANQGSEA. The CDR3 is made up of 17 amino acids.

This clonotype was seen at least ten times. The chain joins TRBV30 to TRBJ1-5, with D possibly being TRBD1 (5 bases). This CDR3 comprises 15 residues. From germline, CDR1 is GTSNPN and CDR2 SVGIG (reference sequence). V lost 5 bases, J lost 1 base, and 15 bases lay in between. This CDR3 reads CAWAERGPSNQPQHF. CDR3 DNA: TGTGCCTGGGCTGAGCGGGGACCAAGCAATCAGCCCCAGCATTTT. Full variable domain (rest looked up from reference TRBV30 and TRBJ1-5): SQTIHQWPATLVQPVGSPLSLECTVEGTSNPNLYWYRQAAGRGLQLLFYSVGIGQISSEVPQNLSASRPQDRQFILSSKKLLLSDSGFYLCAWAERGPSNQPQHFGDGTRLSIL.

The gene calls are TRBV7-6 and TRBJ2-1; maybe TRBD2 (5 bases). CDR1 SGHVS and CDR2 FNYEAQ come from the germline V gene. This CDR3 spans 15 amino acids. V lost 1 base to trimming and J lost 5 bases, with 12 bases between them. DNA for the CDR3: TGTGCCAGCAGCTTAGTTGTTTCGGGGAACAATGAGCAGTTCTTC. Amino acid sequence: CASSLVVSGNNEQFF.